A single sample gave rise to the 30 T cell receptor beta chains below, sequenced in a study of blood T cell repertoires in COVID-19. The method was immunoSEQ multiplex PCR; TCRdb's version includes in-frame clones alone and lacks a portion of them. This sample has 400,000 to 450,000 clones, with over 85% found just once. What was sequenced was peripheral blood. The receptor set was obtained from a man aged 18 to 29 with COVID-19, enrolled during active disease.

This rearrangement joins TRBV19 to TRBJ1-5; 8 nucleotides line up with TRBD1. Germline CDR1 and CDR2: LNHDA and SQIVND (reference sequence). The CDR3 consists of 14 residues. Unmatched junction bases numbered 6, after V lost 7 bases and J lost 4 bases. The CDR3 region has the DNA TGTGCCAGTATGGTGACAGGGGATAATCAGCCCCAGCATTTT. Translation gives CASMVTGDNQPQHF.

The V and J genes are TRBV11-2 and TRBJ2-3; no reliable D call. Germline V gene data show CDR1 as SGHAT and CDR2 as FQNNGV. The ends were cut back, 8 bases at V and 2 bases at J, with 11 bases in the middle. This CDR3 spans 13 amino acids. The CDR3 here is CASVERLTDTQYF. CDR3 sequence (DNA): TGTGCCAGCGTTGAGAGGCTCACAGATACGCAGTATTTT.

The chain uses TRBV10-1 and TRBJ2-7, with 9 positions matching TRBD1. The germline V gene has CDR1 WNHNN and CDR2 SYGVQD (reference sequence). V trimming: 5 bases; J trimming: 5 bases; junction bases outside the gene matches: 7. This CDR3 is built from 14 residues. CDR3 residues: CASSPGTGPDEQYF. In DNA form, the CDR3 reads TGCGCCAGCAGTCCCGGGACAGGGCCTGACGAGCAGTACTTC.

This chain uses TRBV3-1 (or the pseudogene TRBV3-2) with TRBJ1-2, with TRBD1 matching over 9 bases. V gave up 3 bases and J gave up 8 bases; unmatched junction bases: 7. The CDR3 loop spans 14 amino acids. Germline loops: CDR1 LGHDT, CDR2 YNNKEL (reference sequence). DNA of the CDR3: TGTGCCAGCAGCCACCGGGACAGGGTATCGGGCTACACCTTC. Translating it yields CASSHRDRVSGYTF.

The J gene is TRBJ2-1, the V gene TRBV11-3, with D perhaps matching TRBD2 (6 bases). Germline loops: CDR1 SGHNT, CDR2 YENEEA. The CDR3 is 16 amino acids. V lost 1 base, J lost 4 bases, and 14 bases lay in between. CDR3 nucleotide sequence: TGTGCCAGCAGCTTAGTTTTCCTAGCGCCGTACAATGAGCAGTTCTTC. Translated, it gives CASSLVFLAPYNEQFF.

The count of this clone is one. V and J are TRBV30 and TRBJ2-7, with 9 bases lining up with TRBD2. Germline values: CDR1 GTSNPN, CDR2 SVGIG (reference sequence). Trimming at V came to 0 bases and at J to 5 bases, leaving 5 bases not matched to a gene. The CDR3 has 14 amino acids. The CDR3, as DNA: TGTGCCTGGAGTGTCCAGCGGGAGGCCCACGAGCAGTACTTC. It codes for CAWSVQREAHEQYF.

J is TRBJ2-5 and V is TRBV2; 8 bases are a match to TRBD2. Looked up from germline, CDR1 is SNHLY and CDR2 is FYNNEI. The CDR3 spans 17 residues. J was trimmed by 3 bases and V by 3 bases; bases with no gene match: 12. CDR3 sequence (DNA): TGTGCCAGCAGTGACGGGGGCGCTGCGGGGGGTGAAGAGACCCAGTACTTC. Translating it yields CASSDGGAAGGEETQYF.

The chain uses TRBV5-6 and TRBJ1-2; D might be TRBD1 (5 bases). CDR3 length: 15 residues. V was pared by 5 bases and J by 3 bases, with 17 bases between. Looked up from germline, CDR1 is SGHDT and CDR2 is YYEEEE. Here the CDR3 DNA reads TGTGCCAGCAGTCGCAGGGTTAGTGGGGACTATGGCTACACCTTC. It is translated as CASSRRVSGDYGYTF.

The J gene is TRBJ1-2, the V gene TRBV24-1, with D unresolved. The CDR3 length is 9 residues. V was pared by 10 bases and J by 5 bases, with 4 bases between. Germline CDR1 and CDR2: KGHDR and SFDVKD. In DNA, the CDR3 is TGTGCCACTACTTATGGCTACACCTTC. This encodes CATTYGYTF.

The chain recombines TRBV5-6 with TRBJ2-7, with D perhaps TRBD2 (6 bases). In germline, CDR1 is SGHDT, CDR2 YYEEEE. CDR3 length equals 15 residues. Deletions cut 0 bases from V and 6 bases from J, with 16 bases between. The CDR3 loop reads CASSLVRRAGTEQYF. CDR3 nucleotides: TGTGCCAGCAGCTTGGTGAGGAGGGCAGGGACCGAGCAGTACTTC.

This chain connects TRBV11-3 to TRBJ2-2, with 9 bases lining up with TRBD1. V was clipped by 5 bases and J by 6 bases; unmatched bases: 7. Germline V gives CDR1 SGHNT, CDR2 YENEEA. The CDR3 runs to 15 residues. CDR3 residues: CASSPPGQGSGELFF. DNA of the CDR3: TGTGCCAGCAGCCCCCCGGGACAGGGATCCGGGGAGCTGTTTTTT.

The chain couples TRBV11-3 to TRBJ1-3, with TRBD1 identical over 7 bases. V was clipped by 6 bases and J by 0 bases; unmatched bases: 2. Germline loops: CDR1 SGHNT, CDR2 YENEEA. The CDR3 consists of 14 residues. CDR3 protein: CASRPGGSGNTIYF. The CDR3 nucleotides read TGTGCCAGCAGGCCAGGGGGCTCTGGAAACACCATATATTTT.

This chain links TRBV5-5 with TRBJ2-1; 9 bases map to TRBD2. CDR1 SGHKS and CDR2 YYEKEE come from the germline V gene (reference sequence). Trimming removed 0 bases from V and 3 bases from J; junction bases left unmatched: 1. This CDR3 has 15 residues. For the CDR3, the DNA is TGTGCCAGCAGCTTGGGACTAGCGGTCTACAATGAGCAGTTCTTC. Amino acid sequence: CASSLGLAVYNEQFF.

The chain links TRBV4-1 to TRBJ1-5; maybe TRBD1 (6 bases). Germline V CDR1 and CDR2: MGHRA, YSYEKL. The V end was cut by 2 bases, the J end by 0 bases, with 14 bases between. The CDR3 contains 17 residues. The CDR3: CASSQSPRGGSNQPQHF. The CDR3 DNA reads as TGCGCCAGCAGCCAATCTCCGAGGGGGGGTAGCAATCAGCCCCAGCATTTT.

The chain links TRBV7-9 to TRBJ2-3; D ambiguous. Per the germline V gene, CDR1 is SEHNR and CDR2 is FQNEAQ (reference sequence). This CDR3 is 16 amino acids long. With 2 bases removed from V and 6 bases from J, the gap between germline ends came to 18 bases. The CDR3 protein is CASSLLNYSLSDTQYF. CDR3 coding DNA: TGTGCCAGCAGCTTACTAAATTATAGTCTCTCCGATACGCAGTATTTT.

CDR3 protein: CASSSSQGRDYEQYF. CDR3 sequence (DNA): TGTGCCAGCAGCTCGTCCCAGGGAAGAGACTACGAGCAGTACTTC. This chain connects TRBV5-4 to TRBJ2-7; possible D gene TRBD1, 5 bases. The V end lost 3 bases, the J end lost 3 bases, and 16 bases lay between the germline ends. The germline gives CDR1 SGHNT, CDR2 YYREEE (reference sequence). This CDR3 spans 15 amino acids.

The chain is built from TRBV15 and TRBJ2-3; 9 nucleotides line up with TRBD2. In germline, CDR1 is LNHNV, CDR2 YYDKDF (reference sequence). Germline trimming cut 3 bases from V and 3 bases from J; bases unmatched to any gene: 4. The CDR3 contains 15 residues. The CDR3 sequence is CATSSWTSATDTQYF. Written as DNA, the CDR3 is TGTGCCACCAGCAGTTGGACTAGCGCTACAGATACGCAGTATTTT. The variable domain in full, with the rest retrieved from reference TRBV15 and TRBJ2-3, is DAMVIQNPRYQVTQFGKPVTLSCSQTLNHNVMYWYQQKSSQAPKLLFHYYDKDFNNEADTPDNFQSRRPNTSFCFLDIRSPGLGDTAMYLCATSSWTSATDTQYFGPGTRLTVL.

This chain links TRBV19 with TRBJ1-3; tentative D call: TRBD1 (6 bases). V lost 6 bases and J lost 1, with 13 bases in between. CDR3 length equals 15 residues. In germline, CDR1 is LNHDA, CDR2 SQIVND (reference sequence). The CDR3 DNA follows: TGTGCCAGTAGCAGGGGCTACCTTTCTGGAAACACCATATATTTT. Amino acid sequence: CASSRGYLSGNTIYF.

The chain recombines TRBV6-5 with TRBJ2-3; maybe TRBD2 (5 bases). CDR1 is MNHEY, CDR2 SVGAGI, per germline. V was clipped by 5 bases and J by 1 base, with 13 bases between them. This CDR3 comprises 15 residues. In DNA, the CDR3 is TGTGCCAGCAGTACTAGGGAACCCGGCACAGATACGCAGTATTTT. This encodes CASSTREPGTDTQYF.

This chain links TRBV5-8 with TRBJ2-1, with 7 bases that match TRBD1. With V trimmed by 0 bases and J by 6 bases, 9 bases remained unmatched. Germline loops: CDR1 SGHTS, CDR2 YDEGEE. The CDR3 runs to 16 residues. The CDR3 here is CASSLARDSYLNEQFF. The CDR3 coding sequence is TGTGCCAGCAGCTTGGCTAGGGACAGTTACCTCAATGAGCAGTTCTTC. Using reference TRBV5-8 and TRBJ2-1 for the parts outside the CDR3, the full variable domain is EAGVTQSPTHLIKTRGQQATLRCSPISGHTSVYWYQQALGLGLQFLLWYDEGEERNRGNFPPRFSGRQFPNYSSELNVNALELEDSALYLCASSLARDSYLNEQFFGPGTRLTVL.

This clone was counted only a few times. This rearrangement joins TRBV7-3 to TRBJ2-1, with TRBD2 matching 8 bases. V dropped 5 bases and J dropped 4; count of bases not matched to a gene: 7. CDR3 length equals 15 residues. Looked up from germline, CDR1 is SGHTA and CDR2 is FQGTGA. Here the CDR3 DNA reads TGTGCCAGCAGCCCCGGGACTAGTCTTTACAATGAGCAGTTCTTC. Its protein is CASSPGTSLYNEQFF.

The chain uses TRBV11-2 and TRBJ2-5, with 7 bases that match TRBD1. Germline V gene sequence: CDR1 SGHAT, CDR2 FQNNGV. The CDR3 has 12 residues. Trimming took 8 bases from V and 2 from J; bases not matched to a gene: 2. CDR3 sequence (DNA): TGTGCCAGCTTGGGACAGCAAGAGACCCAGTACTTC. Its protein is CASLGQQETQYF.

The V call is TRBV2, the J call TRBJ1-6; 12 bases align to TRBD1. The CDR3 is 15 residues long. Germline lookup yields CDR1 SNHLY and CDR2 FYNNEI. The V segment lost 5 bases and the J segment 10 bases; nucleotides outside the gene matches: 6. The CDR3 nucleotides read TGTGCCAGCAGTAGGGGACAGGGGGCGAGGTCACCCCTCCACTTT. Amino acid sequence: CASSRGQGARSPLHF.

V gene TRBV19 combines with J gene TRBJ2-7, with D maybe TRBD2 (6 bases). CDR1 is LNHDA and CDR2 is SQIVND in the germline V gene (reference sequence). This CDR3 region has 15 residues. Deletions cut 6 bases from V and 4 bases from J, with 19 bases between. CDR3 region: CASSPVPGLRYEQYF. CDR3 DNA: TGTGCCAGTAGCCCTGTCCCGGGACTCCGGTACGAGCAGTACTTC.

The J gene is TRBJ2-3, the V gene TRBV7-9, with D tentatively TRBD2 (6 bases). The CDR3 loop spans 17 amino acids. V lost 1 base and J lost 2, with 16 bases in between. Germline V gives CDR1 SEHNR, CDR2 FQNEAQ (reference sequence). CDR3 sequence (DNA): TGTGCCAGCAGCTTAGAGCGGGCAACCGGGTTCACAGATACGCAGTATTTT. Translating gives CASSLERATGFTDTQYF.

The chain combines TRBV11-3 with TRBJ2-5; 9 bases fit TRBD2. This CDR3 has 15 amino acids. Germline CDR1 and CDR2: SGHNT and YENEEA. The V and J ends lost 1 base and 4 bases, in that order; junction bases with no gene match: 4. CDR3 amino acids: CASSLVRSGGETQYF. The CDR3 DNA reads as TGTGCCAGCAGCTTAGTCCGTAGCGGGGGAGAGACCCAGTACTTC.

This clone showed up just a few times. Here the CDR3 DNA reads TGTGCCAGCTCAAGGGACAGATCCACAGATACGCAGTATTTT. It encodes CASSRDRSTDTQYF. This chain connects TRBV18 to TRBJ2-3; TRBD1 matches 7 bases. The V segment lost 5 bases and the J segment 2 bases; nucleotides outside the gene matches: 4. The CDR3 covers 14 residues. Germline CDR1 and CDR2: KGHSH and LQKENI.

This chain connects TRBV9 to TRBJ2-7; perhaps TRBD1 as D (6 bases). Germline V CDR1 and CDR2: SGDLS, YYNGEE. Trimming removed 4 bases from V and 6 bases from J, with 14 bases in between. The CDR3 is made up of 13 amino acids. The CDR3 loop is CASSRTVAGEQYF. In nucleotides, the CDR3 is TGTGCCAGCAGCCGGACAGTGGCCGGCGAGCAGTACTTC.

This chain connects TRBV7-9 to TRBJ2-7, with TRBD1 matching over 10 bases. Trimming took 4 bases from V and 6 from J; bases not matched to a gene: 6. Germline V CDR1 and CDR2: SEHNR, FQNEAQ (reference sequence). CDR3 length equals 14 residues. The CDR3 region is CASSSGQGVGEQYF. As DNA, the CDR3 is TGTGCCAGCAGCTCCGGACAGGGGGTGGGCGAGCAGTACTTC.

V gene TRBV4-1 combines with J gene TRBJ2-2, with 8 bases that match TRBD2. With 1 base clipped from V and 4 bases from J, the junction kept 5 bases outside the gene matches. The CDR3 runs 16 residues. The germline gives CDR1 MGHRA, CDR2 YSYEKL. The CDR3 DNA follows: TGCGCCAGCAGCCAAGTCAACCGGGGGGGCACCGGGGAGCTGTTTTTT. Encoded protein: CASSQVNRGGTGELFF.